These 21 T cell receptor beta chains share one sample of origin, sequenced in a study of shared clonotypes between healthy human individuals. Clones were sequenced by immunoSEQ multiplex PCR, and TCRdb holds only the in-frame ones, with some missing. The sample yields some 2 million clones, approximately 95% seen once. Naive CD8 cells lacked CD45RO and underwent positive selection for CCR7, leaving out terminally differentiated effector memory CD45RA+ cells. The sample was naive CD8+ T cells sorted from blood. All receptors derive from a man younger than 35 in good health.

The chain joins TRBV30 to TRBJ2-5; D is possibly TRBD1 or TRBD2 (5 bases each). The CDR3 is 13 residues long. Trimming took 4 bases from V and 5 from J, leaving 14 bases between them. Germline assignment: CDR1 GTSNPN and CDR2 SVGIG (reference sequence). The CDR3 bases are TGTGCCTGGATTCGAGAGGGGATGGAGACCCAGTACTTC. Translation: CAWIREGMETQYF.

In nucleotides, the CDR3 is TGCGCCAGCAGTGGGGGAGTCTCACTAGATACGCAGTATTTT. This codes for CASSGGVSLDTQYF. The chain combines TRBV10-2 with TRBJ2-3, with D maybe TRBD2 (5 bases). Germline CDR1 WSHSY, CDR2 SAAADI. Trimming removed 4 bases at V and 5 bases at J, with 13 bases between. The CDR3 runs to 14 residues.

The V call is TRBV6-1, the J call TRBJ2-5; tentatively, D is TRBD2 (5 bases). CDR3 size: 13 residues. Trimming stripped 8 bases from V and 1 base from J, with 11 bases between. CDR1 is MNHNS and CDR2 is SASEGT in the germline V gene. The CDR3 DNA reads TGTGCCAGCGGAAAGGACTTCCAAGAGACCCAGTACTTC. Protein sequence: CASGKDFQETQYF.

This clone was recorded once. This chain links TRBV29-1 with TRBJ1-1; D ambiguous. The germline CDR1 and CDR2 sequences are SQVTM and ANQGSEA. V was trimmed by 1 base and J by 7 bases, leaving 4 bases between them. CDR3 size: 10 residues. CDR3 coding DNA: TGCAGCGTTGAAGGGGATGAAGCTTTCTTT. Encoded protein: CSVEGDEAFF.

Worth noting for this clone: Within the sample, other DNA sequences also encode this same CDR3. This chain joins TRBV6-6 and TRBJ2-3; maybe TRBD2 (6 bases). The CDR3 has 14 amino acids. Germline V CDR1 and CDR2: MNHNY, SVGAGI (reference sequence). Trimming removed 2 bases at V and 4 bases at J, with 10 bases between. This CDR3 reads CASSYGGEADTQYF. The CDR3 nucleotides are TGTGCCAGCAGTTACGGCGGGGAAGCAGATACGCAGTATTTT.

On this clone itself: This sample also contains other DNA sequences that code for the same CDR3. V is TRBV4-1 and J is TRBJ2-1; no clear D gene. Trimming took 0 bases from V and 9 from J, leaving 6 bases between them. Germline assignment: CDR1 MGHRA and CDR2 YSYEKL. The CDR3 covers 12 residues. As DNA, the CDR3 is TGCGCCAGCAGCCAAGATCTAGGTGAGCAGTTCTTC. Its translation is CASSQDLGEQFF.

The sample holds one count of this clone. The chain carries TRBV4-1 and TRBJ2-7; a possible D gene is TRBD2 (6 bases). The CDR3 contains 14 residues. Germline assignment: CDR1 MGHRA and CDR2 YSYEKL. The V end was cut by 0 bases, the J end by 2 bases, with 8 bases between. CDR3 region: CASSQDGGAYEQYF. CDR3 sequence (DNA): TGCGCCAGCAGCCAAGATGGAGGGGCCTACGAGCAGTACTTC.

The gene calls are TRBV6-1 and TRBJ2-7, with TRBD1 matching over 9 bases. CDR3 length equals 15 residues. Germline CDR1 reads MNHNS; CDR2 reads SASEGT. V gave up 8 bases and J gave up 5 bases; unmatched junction bases: 13. The DNA of the CDR3 is TGTGCCAGCCGAGCGTGGGGACAGGGCTTGGACGAGCAGTACTTC. Residues: CASRAWGQGLDEQYF.

The genes are TRBV19 and TRBJ2-1; unclear D gene. V lost 3 bases and J lost 4, with 7 bases in between. CDR3 length equals 13 residues. CDR1 and CDR2 from the germline V gene are LNHDA and SQIVND (reference sequence). The CDR3: CASSMVQYNEQFF. CDR3 bases: TGTGCCAGTAGTATGGTTCAGTACAATGAGCAGTTCTTC.

The genes are TRBV13 and TRBJ2-7; 10 bases are a match to TRBD2. Unmatched junction bases numbered 8, after V lost 6 bases and J lost 3 bases. The CDR3 extends over 15 amino acids. The germline V gene has CDR1 PRHDT and CDR2 FYEKMQ (reference sequence). For the CDR3, the DNA is TGTGCCAGCAGTTATCATAGCGGGAGGAACTACGAGCAGTACTTC. As protein: CASSYHSGRNYEQYF.

The CDR3 is CAILREGNNEQFF. The DNA for the CDR3 is TGTGCCATCCTCCGGGAGGGAAACAATGAGCAGTTCTTC. V and J are TRBV2 and TRBJ2-1; 8 bases are a match to TRBD2. V was pared by 10 bases and J by 5 bases, with 7 bases of the junction left unmatched. Germline CDR1 and CDR2: SNHLY and FYNNEI. This CDR3 spans 13 amino acids.

The chain has TRBV27 and TRBJ1-4, with no clear D. Germline-derived CDR1 and CDR2 are MNHEY and SMNVEV (reference sequence). CDR3 size: 17 residues. Trimming removed 1 base at V and 8 bases at J, with 20 bases between. In DNA form, the CDR3 reads TGTGCCAGCAGTTTATTACCCGGGCCGAAAGTTAGGGAAAAACTGTTTTTT. As protein: CASSLLPGPKVREKLFF.

The chain combines TRBV7-3 with TRBJ2-7, with 7 bases lining up with TRBD2. Germline V gene sequence: CDR1 SGHTA, CDR2 FQGTGA. V lost 3 bases and J lost 2; bases outside the gene matches: 7. The CDR3 is 15 amino acids. Here the CDR3 reads CASSFAGDGAYEQYF. Written as DNA, the CDR3 is TGTGCCAGCAGCTTCGCGGGGGACGGGGCCTACGAGCAGTACTTC.

The chain links TRBV9 to TRBJ2-1; D possibly matches TRBD1 or TRBD2 (6 bases each). V lost 6 bases and J 3 bases, leaving 13 bases between the germline ends. There are 14 residues in the CDR3. Germline V gene lookup returns CDR1 SGDLS and CDR2 YYNGEE. CDR3 in amino acids: CASTEGGDYNEQFF. CDR3 coding DNA: TGTGCCAGCACCGAGGGGGGCGACTACAATGAGCAGTTCTTC.

This chain joins TRBV6-5 and TRBJ2-1; D remains unclear. The V and J ends lost 0 bases and 0 bases respectively, with 9 bases between them. Looked up from germline, CDR1 is MNHEY and CDR2 is SVGAGI. The CDR3 length is 16 residues. The DNA for the CDR3 is TGTGCCAGCAGTTACTCGCCCCAGAGCTCCTACAATGAGCAGTTCTTC. It encodes CASSYSPQSSYNEQFF.

This sequence joins TRBV5-1 and TRBJ2-5; TRBD1 is a possible D gene (6 bases). Trimming shortened V by 3 bases and J by 2 bases, and 11 bases separated the two germline ends. This CDR3 has 14 amino acids. Germline CDR1 SGHRS, CDR2 YFSETQ. For the CDR3, the DNA is TGCGCCAGCAGCTACCGACAGGCTCAAGAGACCCAGTACTTC. It translates to CASSYRQAQETQYF.

J is TRBJ1-1 and V is TRBV28; D is ambiguous. Germline V lookup: CDR1 MDHEN, CDR2 SYDVKM. V lost 7 bases and J 2 bases, leaving 14 bases between the germline ends. The CDR3 is 14 amino acids. CDR3 protein: CASTEVGLNTEAFF. In DNA form, the CDR3 reads TGTGCCAGCACAGAAGTAGGCCTAAACACTGAAGCTTTCTTT.

The chain employs TRBV20-1 and TRBJ2-2; possibly TRBD1 or TRBD2 for D (5 bases each). The V gene's germline CDR1 is DFQATT and CDR2 SNEGSKA (reference sequence). The V end lost 6 bases, the J end lost 7 bases, and 9 bases lay between the germline ends. The CDR3 loop spans 11 amino acids. The CDR3 nucleotides read TGCAGTGCCGCTGGGGGCGGGGAGCTGTTTTTT. Translated, it gives CSAAGGGELFF.

The V gene is TRBV30, the J gene TRBJ2-2; no clear D. Germline CDR1 is GTSNPN and CDR2 is SVGIG (reference sequence). This CDR3 comprises 10 residues. CDR3 region: CGPLPWELFF. CDR3 in DNA: TGTGGGCCCCTCCCCTGGGAGCTGTTTTTT. The full variable domain, completed using reference TRBV30 and TRBJ2-2, is SQTIHQWPATLVQPVGSPLSLECTVEGTSNPNLYWYRQAAGRGLQLLFYSVGIGQISSEVPQNLSASRPQDRQFILSSKKLLLSDSGFYLCGPLPWELFFGEGSRLTVL.

A single count supports this clone. The rearrangement joins TRBV4-1 to TRBJ1-2; perhaps TRBD1 as D (6 bases). The CDR3 runs to 15 residues. Germline CDR1 is MGHRA and CDR2 is YSYEKL. Trimming took off 0 bases at V and 7 bases at J, with 15 bases between the two ends. CDR3 nucleotide sequence: TGCGCCAGCAGCCAAGATCGTCCATCGGGGGCTGGCTACACCTTC. Amino acid sequence: CASSQDRPSGAGYTF.

The chain combines TRBV28 with TRBJ2-1; TRBD2 matches 8 bases. CDR1 and CDR2 (germline): MDHEN, SYDVKM. The CDR3 runs 14 residues. Unmatched junction bases numbered 6, after V lost 6 bases and J lost 5 bases. The chain's CDR3 is CASSVLADHNEQFF. The CDR3 bases are TGTGCCAGCAGCGTACTAGCGGATCACAATGAGCAGTTCTTC.